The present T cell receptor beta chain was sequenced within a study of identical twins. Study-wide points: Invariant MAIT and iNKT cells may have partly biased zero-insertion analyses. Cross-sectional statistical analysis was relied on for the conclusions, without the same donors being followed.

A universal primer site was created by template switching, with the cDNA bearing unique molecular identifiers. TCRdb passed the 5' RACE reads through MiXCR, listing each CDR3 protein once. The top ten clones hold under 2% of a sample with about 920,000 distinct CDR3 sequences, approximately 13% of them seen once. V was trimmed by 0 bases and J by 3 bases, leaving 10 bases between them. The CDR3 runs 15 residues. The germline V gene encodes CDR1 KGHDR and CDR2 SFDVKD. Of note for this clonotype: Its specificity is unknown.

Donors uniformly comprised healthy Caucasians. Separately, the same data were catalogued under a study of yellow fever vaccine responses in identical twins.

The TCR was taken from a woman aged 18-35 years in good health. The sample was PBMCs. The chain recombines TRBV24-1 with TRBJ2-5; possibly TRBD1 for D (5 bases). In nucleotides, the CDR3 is TGTGCCACCAGTGATTTGGGGCAGGGAAAAGAGACCCAGTACTTC. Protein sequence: CATSDLGQGKETQYF.